This TCR beta chain appears in the sequencing data of a study of cytomegalovirus exposure and HLA in healthy donors. Points from the study as a whole: Reportedly, diagnosis of cytomegalovirus status by the classifier showed high specificity and sensitivity. The CMV antigen specificity of three CMV-associated chains was confirmed through in vitro analysis.

Note on this clone: The antigen is undetermined.

Profiled with immunoSEQ multiplex PCR; TCRdb holds only in-frame clones, not every one. The sample lists some 330,000 clones, 80% to 90% occurring once. The clonotype was recovered from a woman between 18 and 29 years old in good health and CMV-seronegative. Sequencing input: PBMCs.

Here the CDR3 reads CASSQDRGIGGPAYEQYF. The DNA for the CDR3 is TGCGCCAGCAGCCAAGATAGAGGTATAGGGGGCCCCGCCTACGAGCAGTACTTC. The chain joins TRBV4-3 to TRBJ2-7, with 7 bases that match TRBD1. There are 18 residues in the CDR3. Germline CDR1 is LGHNA and CDR2 is YSLEER. Trimming cost V 0 bases and J 2 bases; bases outside gene matches: 13.